In its sample, the clone carrying this T cell receptor (beta chain) was seen many times. The antigen is undetermined. These data originate in a study of Graves' ophthalmopathy and Graves' hyperthyroidism. The study recruited hyperthyroidism patients aged 18 to 65 who were newly diagnosed, under 2 months' duration. Establishment of the diagnosis relied upon clinical symptoms, serum thyroxine, TRAb, thyroid ultrasound and orbital computed tomography. Germline-derived CDR1 and CDR2 are ENHRY and SYGVKD. Germline trimming cut 7 bases from V and 6 bases from J; bases unmatched to any gene: 15. The CDR3 is 17 amino acids. Study-wide findings and caveats: Separation of ophthalmopathy from stable hyperthyroidism was achieved by a 13-signature model, at around 88% sensitivity and around 81% specificity.

The authors amplified TCR beta CDR3 regions from RNA transcripts. HTBI primers were used in a first-round RT-PCR, which preceded a second-round multiplex PCR. From the multiplex PCR reads, TCRdb called clonotypes with MiXCR, one entry per CDR3 protein. The repertoire holds over a million distinct CDR3 sequences, 36% seen once, with around 10% in the top ten. The sequence derives from an adult man with Graves' hyperthyroidism. The source material was peripheral blood or thyroid tissue (not recorded which). The chain combines TRBV10-3 with TRBJ2-2, with 9 bases matching TRBD1. CDR3 sequence (DNA): TGTGCCATCAAGAACTCCGGGACAGGGTTATTTTCCGGGGAGCTGTTTTTT. This sequence encodes CAIKNSGTGLFSGELFF.